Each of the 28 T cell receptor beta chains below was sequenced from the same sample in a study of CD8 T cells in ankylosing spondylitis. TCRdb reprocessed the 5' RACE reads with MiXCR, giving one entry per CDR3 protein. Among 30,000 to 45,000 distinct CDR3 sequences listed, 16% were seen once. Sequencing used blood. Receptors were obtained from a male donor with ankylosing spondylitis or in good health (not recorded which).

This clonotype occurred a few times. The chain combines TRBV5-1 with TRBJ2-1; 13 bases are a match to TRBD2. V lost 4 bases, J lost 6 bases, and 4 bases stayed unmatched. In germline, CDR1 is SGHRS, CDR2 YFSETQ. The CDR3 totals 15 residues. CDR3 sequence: CASSLGLAGINEQFF. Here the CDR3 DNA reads TGCGCCAGCAGCCTGGGACTAGCGGGAATCAATGAGCAGTTCTTC.

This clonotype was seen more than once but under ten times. The CDR3 reads CSASSPGGYYNEQFF. The CDR3 DNA sequence: TGCAGTGCTAGTTCTCCGGGAGGGTACTACAATGAGCAGTTCTTC. The rearrangement links TRBV20-1 to TRBJ2-1; 8 bases are shared with TRBD2. This CDR3 is built from 15 residues. CDR1 and CDR2 from the germline V gene are DFQATT and SNEGSKA (reference sequence). Trimming at V came to 3 bases and at J to 3 bases, leaving 7 bases not matched to a gene.

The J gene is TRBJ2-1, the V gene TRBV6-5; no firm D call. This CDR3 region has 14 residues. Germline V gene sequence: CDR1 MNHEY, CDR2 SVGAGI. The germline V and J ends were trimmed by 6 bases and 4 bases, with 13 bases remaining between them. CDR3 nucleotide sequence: TGTGCCAGCAGCGAAGCAATATTGTACAATGAGCAGTTCTTC. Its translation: CASSEAILYNEQFF.

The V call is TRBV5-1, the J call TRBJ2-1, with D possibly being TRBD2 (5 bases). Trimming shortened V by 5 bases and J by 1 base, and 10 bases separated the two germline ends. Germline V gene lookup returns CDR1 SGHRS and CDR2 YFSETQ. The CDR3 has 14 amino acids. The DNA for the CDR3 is TGCGCCAGCAGTCCGGACTCATCCTACAATGAGCAGTTCTTC. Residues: CASSPDSSYNEQFF.

In DNA form, the CDR3 reads TGTGCCAGCAGTTTAGTCGGGCGAGCTACTGAAGCTTTCTTT. Its translation is CASSLVGRATEAFF. The chain recombines TRBV27 with TRBJ1-1, with unresolved D. V was cut by 2 bases and J by 5 bases, with 12 bases left in between. CDR3 length equals 14 residues. Germline V gene lookup returns CDR1 MNHEY and CDR2 SMNVEV (reference sequence).

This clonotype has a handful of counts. CDR3 DNA: TGCGCCAGCAGCTTGGGGCCCTCTAGCGGGGGCACAGATACGCAGTATTTT. This sequence encodes CASSLGPSSGGTDTQYF. The chain combines TRBV5-1 with TRBJ2-3, with 9 bases that match TRBD2. Trimming at V came to 0 bases and at J to 1 base, leaving 6 bases not matched to a gene. The CDR3 sequence is 17 residues long. Germline V gene lookup returns CDR1 SGHRS and CDR2 YFSETQ.

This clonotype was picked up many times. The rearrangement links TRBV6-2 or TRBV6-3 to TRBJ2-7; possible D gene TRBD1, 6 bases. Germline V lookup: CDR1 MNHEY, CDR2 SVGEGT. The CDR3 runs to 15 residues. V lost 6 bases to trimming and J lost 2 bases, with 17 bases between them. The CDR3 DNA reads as TGTGCCAGCAGACTCACCGGAACAGGGACCTACGAGCAGTACTTC. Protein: CASRLTGTGTYEQYF.

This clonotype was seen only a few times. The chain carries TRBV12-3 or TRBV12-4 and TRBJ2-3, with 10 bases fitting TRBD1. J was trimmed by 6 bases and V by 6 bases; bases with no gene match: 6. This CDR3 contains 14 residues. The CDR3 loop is CASRPDRGRDTQYF. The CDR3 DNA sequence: TGTGCCAGCAGACCAGACAGGGGGCGGGATACGCAGTATTTT.

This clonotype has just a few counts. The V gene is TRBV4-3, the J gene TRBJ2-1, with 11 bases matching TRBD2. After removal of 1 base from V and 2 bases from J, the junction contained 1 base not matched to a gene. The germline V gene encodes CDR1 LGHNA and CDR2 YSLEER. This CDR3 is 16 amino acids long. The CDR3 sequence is CASSQVSGRAYNEQFF. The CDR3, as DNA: TGCGCCAGCAGCCAAGTTAGCGGGAGGGCCTACAATGAGCAGTTCTTC.

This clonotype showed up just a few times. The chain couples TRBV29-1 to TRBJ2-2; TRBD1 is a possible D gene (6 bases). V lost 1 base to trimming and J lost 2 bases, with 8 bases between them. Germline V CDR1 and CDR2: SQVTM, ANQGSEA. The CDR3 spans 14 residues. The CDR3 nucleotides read TGCAGCGTTGAAGTTGGGACAAACACCGGGGAGCTGTTTTTT. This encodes CSVEVGTNTGELFF.

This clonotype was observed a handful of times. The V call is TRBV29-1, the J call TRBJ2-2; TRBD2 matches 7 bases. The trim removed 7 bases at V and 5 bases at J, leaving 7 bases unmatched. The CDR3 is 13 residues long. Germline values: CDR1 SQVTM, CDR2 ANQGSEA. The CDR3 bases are TGCAGCGGTGGCGGCGGGAGTACCGGGGAGCTGTTTTTT. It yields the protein CSGGGGSTGELFF.

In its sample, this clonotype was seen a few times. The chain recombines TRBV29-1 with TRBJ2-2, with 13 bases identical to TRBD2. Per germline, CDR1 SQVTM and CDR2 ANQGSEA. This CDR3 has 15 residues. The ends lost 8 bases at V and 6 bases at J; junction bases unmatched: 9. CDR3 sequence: CSYTGLAGSAGELFF. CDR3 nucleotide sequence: TGCAGCTATACGGGACTAGCGGGATCGGCCGGGGAGCTGTTTTTT.

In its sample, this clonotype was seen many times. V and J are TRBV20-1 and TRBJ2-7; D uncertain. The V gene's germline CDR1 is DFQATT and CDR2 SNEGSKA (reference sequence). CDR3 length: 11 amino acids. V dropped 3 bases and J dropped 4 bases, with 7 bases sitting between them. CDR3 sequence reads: CSARYIYEQYV. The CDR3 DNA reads TGCAGTGCTAGGTATATTTACGAGCAGTACGTC.

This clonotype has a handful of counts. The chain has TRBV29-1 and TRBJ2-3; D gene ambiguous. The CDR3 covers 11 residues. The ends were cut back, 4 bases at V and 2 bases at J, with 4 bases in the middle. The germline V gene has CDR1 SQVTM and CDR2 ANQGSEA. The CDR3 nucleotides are TGCAGCGTTGGCCTCACAGATACGCAGTATTTT. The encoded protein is CSVGLTDTQYF.

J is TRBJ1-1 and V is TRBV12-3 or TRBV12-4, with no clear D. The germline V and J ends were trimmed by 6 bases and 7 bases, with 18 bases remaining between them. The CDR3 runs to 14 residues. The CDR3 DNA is TGTGCCAGCAGACCACCGTCAGTGATCGATGAAGCTTTCTTT. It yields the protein CASRPPSVIDEAFF.

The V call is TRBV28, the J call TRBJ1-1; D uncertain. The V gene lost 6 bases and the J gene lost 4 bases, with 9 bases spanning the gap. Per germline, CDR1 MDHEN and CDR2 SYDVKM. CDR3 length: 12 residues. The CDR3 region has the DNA TGTGCCAGCAGAAGTGGCGGCACTGAAGCTTTCTTT. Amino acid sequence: CASRSGGTEAFF.

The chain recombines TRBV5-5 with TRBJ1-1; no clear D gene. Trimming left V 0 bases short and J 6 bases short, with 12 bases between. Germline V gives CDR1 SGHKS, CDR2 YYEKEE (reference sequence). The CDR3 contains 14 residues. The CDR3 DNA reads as TGTGCCAGCAGCTTGGCGAGGCGGAGTCCTGAAGCTTTCTTT. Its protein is CASSLARRSPEAFF.

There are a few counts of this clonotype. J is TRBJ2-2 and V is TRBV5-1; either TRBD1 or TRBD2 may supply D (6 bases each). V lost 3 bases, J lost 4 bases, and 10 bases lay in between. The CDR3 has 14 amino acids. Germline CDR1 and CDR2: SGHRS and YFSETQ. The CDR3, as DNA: TGCGCCAGCAGCTGGGGGGCCGCCACCGGGGAGCTGTTTTTT. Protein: CASSWGAATGELFF. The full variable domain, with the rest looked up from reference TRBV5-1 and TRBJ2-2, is KAGVTQTPRYLIKTRGQQVTLSCSPISGHRSVSWYQQTPGQGLQFLFEYFSETQRNKGNFPGRFSGRQFSNSRSEMNVSTLELGDSALYLCASSWGAATGELFFGEGSRLTVL.

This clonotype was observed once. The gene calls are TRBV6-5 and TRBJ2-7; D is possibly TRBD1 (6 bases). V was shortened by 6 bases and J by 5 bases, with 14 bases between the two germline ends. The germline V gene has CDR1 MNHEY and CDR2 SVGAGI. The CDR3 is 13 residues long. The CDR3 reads CASRRTGYDEQYV. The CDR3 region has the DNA TGTGCCAGCAGGAGAACAGGGTACGACGAGCAGTACGTC.

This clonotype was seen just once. For the CDR3, the DNA is TGCAGTGCTTTCCCCGTATCCGGGGAGCTGTTTTTT. Residues: CSAFPVSGELFF. The chain recombines TRBV20-1 with TRBJ2-2; D not resolved. This CDR3 is built from 12 residues. Germline-derived CDR1 and CDR2 are DFQATT and SNEGSKA (reference sequence). The V end was cut by 5 bases, the J end by 6 bases, with 10 bases between.

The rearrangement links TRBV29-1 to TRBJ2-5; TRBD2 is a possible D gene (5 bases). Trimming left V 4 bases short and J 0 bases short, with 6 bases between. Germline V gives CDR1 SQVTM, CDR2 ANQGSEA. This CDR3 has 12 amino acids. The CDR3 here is CSVAGNQETQYF. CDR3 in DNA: TGCAGCGTTGCGGGAAACCAAGAGACCCAGTACTTC.

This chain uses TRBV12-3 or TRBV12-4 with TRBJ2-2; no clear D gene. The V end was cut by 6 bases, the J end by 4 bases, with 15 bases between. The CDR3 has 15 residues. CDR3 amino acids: CASRLSGVSTGELFF. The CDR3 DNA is TGTGCCAGCAGATTGAGTGGGGTGAGCACCGGGGAGCTGTTTTTT.

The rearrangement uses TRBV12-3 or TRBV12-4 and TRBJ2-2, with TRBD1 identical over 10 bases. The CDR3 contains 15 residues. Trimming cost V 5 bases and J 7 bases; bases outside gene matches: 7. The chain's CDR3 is CASSRGQGVIGELFF. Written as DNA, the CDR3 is TGTGCCAGCAGTCGAGGACAGGGGGTTATCGGGGAGCTGTTTTTT.

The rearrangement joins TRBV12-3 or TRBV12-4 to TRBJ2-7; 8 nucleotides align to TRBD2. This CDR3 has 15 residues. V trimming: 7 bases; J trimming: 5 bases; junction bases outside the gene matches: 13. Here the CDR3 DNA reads TGTGCCAGCACCCGGAGCGGGAGCGAGGGTCACGAGCAGTACTTC. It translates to CASTRSGSEGHEQYF.

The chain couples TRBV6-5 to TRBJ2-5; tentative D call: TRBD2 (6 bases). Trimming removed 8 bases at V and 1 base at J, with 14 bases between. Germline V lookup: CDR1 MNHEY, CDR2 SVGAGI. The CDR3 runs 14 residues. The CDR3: CASQIGGTQETQYF. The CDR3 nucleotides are TGTGCCAGCCAAATCGGGGGAACCCAAGAGACCCAGTACTTC.

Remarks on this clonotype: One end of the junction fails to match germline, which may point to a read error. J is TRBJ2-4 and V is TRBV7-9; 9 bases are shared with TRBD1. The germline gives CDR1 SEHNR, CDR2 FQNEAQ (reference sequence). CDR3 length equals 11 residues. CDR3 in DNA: TGTGCCAGCAGCTTAGGGGACAGGGTTATCTTC. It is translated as CASSLGDRVIF.

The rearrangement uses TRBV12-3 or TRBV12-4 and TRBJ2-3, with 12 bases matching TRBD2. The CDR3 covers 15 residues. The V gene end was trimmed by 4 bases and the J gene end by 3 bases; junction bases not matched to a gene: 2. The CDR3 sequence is CASSSSGGVTDTQYF. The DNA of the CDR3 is TGTGCCAGCAGTTCTAGCGGGGGGGTGACAGATACGCAGTATTTT.

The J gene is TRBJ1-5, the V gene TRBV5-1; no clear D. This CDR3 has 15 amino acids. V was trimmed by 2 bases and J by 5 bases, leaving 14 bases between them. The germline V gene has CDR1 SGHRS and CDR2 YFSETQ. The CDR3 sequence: CASSLGGGIDQPQHF. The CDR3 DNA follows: TGCGCCAGCAGCTTAGGAGGTGGGATAGATCAGCCCCAGCATTTT.